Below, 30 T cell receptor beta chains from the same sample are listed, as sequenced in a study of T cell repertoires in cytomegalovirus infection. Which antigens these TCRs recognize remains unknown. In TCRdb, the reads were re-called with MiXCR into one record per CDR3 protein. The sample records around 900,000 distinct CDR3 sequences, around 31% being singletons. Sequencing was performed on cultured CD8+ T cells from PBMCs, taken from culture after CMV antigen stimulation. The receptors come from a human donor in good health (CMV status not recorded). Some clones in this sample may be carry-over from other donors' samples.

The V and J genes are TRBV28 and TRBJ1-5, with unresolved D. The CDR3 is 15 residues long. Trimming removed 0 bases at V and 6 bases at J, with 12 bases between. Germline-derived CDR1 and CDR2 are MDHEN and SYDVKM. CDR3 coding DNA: TGTGCCAGCAGTTTATGGAGGGAATGGGGTCAGCCCCAGCATTTT. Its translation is CASSLWREWGQPQHF.

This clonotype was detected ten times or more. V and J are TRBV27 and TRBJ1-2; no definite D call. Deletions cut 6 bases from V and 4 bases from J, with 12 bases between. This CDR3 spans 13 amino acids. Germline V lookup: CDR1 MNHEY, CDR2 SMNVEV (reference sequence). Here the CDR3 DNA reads TGTGCCAGCAGCCCCGGATGGTCCTATGGCTACACCTTC. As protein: CASSPGWSYGYTF.

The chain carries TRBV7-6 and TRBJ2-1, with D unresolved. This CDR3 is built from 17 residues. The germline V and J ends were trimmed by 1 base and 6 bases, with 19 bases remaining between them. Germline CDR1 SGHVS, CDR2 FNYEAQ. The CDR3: CASSLDHSIRTLNEQFF. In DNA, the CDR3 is TGTGCCAGCAGCTTAGATCATAGTATTAGAACCCTCAATGAGCAGTTCTTC.

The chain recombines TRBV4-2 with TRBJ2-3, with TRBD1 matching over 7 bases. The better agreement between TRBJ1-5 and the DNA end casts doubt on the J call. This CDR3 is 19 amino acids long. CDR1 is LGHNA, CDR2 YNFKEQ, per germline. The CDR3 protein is CASSQVGLAGGQGTDTQHF. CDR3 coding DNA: TGTGCCAGCAGCCAAGTAGGACTAGCGGGGGGTCAAGGGACAGATACGCAGCATTTT.

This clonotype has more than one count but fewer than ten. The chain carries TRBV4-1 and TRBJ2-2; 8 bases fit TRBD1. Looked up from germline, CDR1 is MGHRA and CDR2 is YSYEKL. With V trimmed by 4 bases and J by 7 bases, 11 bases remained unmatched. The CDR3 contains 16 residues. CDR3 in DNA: TGCGCCAGCAGCCGTACAGGGGGAGGAAGTTTCGGGGAGCTGTTTTTT. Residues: CASSRTGGGSFGELFF.

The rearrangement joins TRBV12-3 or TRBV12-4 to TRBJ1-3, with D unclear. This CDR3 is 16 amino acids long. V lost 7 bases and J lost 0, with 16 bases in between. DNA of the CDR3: TGTGCCAGCACTTCCTTTTACATGAGCTCTGGAAACACCATATATTTT. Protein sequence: CASTSFYMSSGNTIYF.

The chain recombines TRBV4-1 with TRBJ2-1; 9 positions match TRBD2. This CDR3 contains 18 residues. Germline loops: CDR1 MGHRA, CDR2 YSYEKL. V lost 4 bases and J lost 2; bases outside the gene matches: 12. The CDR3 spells CASSLRFLAGLTYNEQFF. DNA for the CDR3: TGCGCCAGCAGCCTTCGATTCCTAGCGGGGTTGACCTACAATGAGCAGTTCTTC.

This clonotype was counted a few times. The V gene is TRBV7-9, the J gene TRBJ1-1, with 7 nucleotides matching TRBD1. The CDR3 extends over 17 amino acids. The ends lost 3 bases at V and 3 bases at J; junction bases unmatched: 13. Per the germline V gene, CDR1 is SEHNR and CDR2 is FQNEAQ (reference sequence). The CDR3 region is CASSFNFRQGADTEAFF. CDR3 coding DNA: TGTGCCAGCAGCTTCAATTTCCGACAGGGCGCGGACACTGAAGCTTTCTTT.

CDR3 nucleotides: TGTGCCAGCAGCTTAACCTCCCGACCGAACTATGGCTACACCTTC. Its translation is CASSLTSRPNYGYTF. The chain links TRBV11-2 to TRBJ1-2; D gene ambiguous. V shed 2 bases and J shed 2 bases, with 12 bases lying between them. Germline V CDR1 and CDR2: SGHAT, FQNNGV. This CDR3 contains 15 residues.

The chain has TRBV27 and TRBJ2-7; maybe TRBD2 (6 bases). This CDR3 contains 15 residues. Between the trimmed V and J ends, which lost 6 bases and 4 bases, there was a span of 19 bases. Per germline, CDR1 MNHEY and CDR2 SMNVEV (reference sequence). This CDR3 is CASRKGTLERYEQYF. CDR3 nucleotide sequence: TGTGCCAGCAGAAAAGGGACTTTGGAGAGGTACGAGCAGTACTTC.

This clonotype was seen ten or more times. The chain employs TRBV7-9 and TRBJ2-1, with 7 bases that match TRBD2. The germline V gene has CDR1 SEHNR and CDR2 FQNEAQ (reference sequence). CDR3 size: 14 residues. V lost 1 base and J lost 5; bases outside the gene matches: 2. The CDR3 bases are TGTGCCAGCAGCTTAGTCGGGACTAACAATGAGCAGTTCTTC. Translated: CASSLVGTNNEQFF.

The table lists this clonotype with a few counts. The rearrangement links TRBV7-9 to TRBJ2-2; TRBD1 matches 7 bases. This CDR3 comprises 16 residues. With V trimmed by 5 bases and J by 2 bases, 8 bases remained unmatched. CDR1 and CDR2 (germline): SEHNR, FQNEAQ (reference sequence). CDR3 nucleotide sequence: TGTGCCAGCAGCGTTGCCGACAGGGAAAACACCGGGGAGCTGTTTTTT. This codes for CASSVADRENTGELFF. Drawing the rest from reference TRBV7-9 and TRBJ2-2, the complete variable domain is DTGVSQNPRHKITKRGQNVTFRCDPISEHNRLYWYRQTLGQGPEFLTYFQNEAQLEKSRLLSDRFSAERPKGSFSTLEIQRTEQGDSAMYLCASSVADRENTGELFFGEGSRLTVL.

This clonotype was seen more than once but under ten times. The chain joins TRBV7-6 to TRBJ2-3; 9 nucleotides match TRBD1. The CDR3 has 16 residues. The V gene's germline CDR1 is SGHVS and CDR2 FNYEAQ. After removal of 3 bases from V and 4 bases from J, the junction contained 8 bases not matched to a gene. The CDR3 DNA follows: TGTGCCAGCAGCTTTCCCCGACAGGGGGTCGCAGATACGCAGTATTTT. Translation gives CASSFPRQGVADTQYF.

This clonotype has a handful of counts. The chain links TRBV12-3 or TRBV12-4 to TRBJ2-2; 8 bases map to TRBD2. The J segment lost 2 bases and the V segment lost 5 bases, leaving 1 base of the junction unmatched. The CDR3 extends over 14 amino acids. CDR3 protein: CASSTSGNTGELFF. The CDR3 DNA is TGTGCCAGCAGTACTAGCGGCAACACCGGGGAGCTGTTTTTT.

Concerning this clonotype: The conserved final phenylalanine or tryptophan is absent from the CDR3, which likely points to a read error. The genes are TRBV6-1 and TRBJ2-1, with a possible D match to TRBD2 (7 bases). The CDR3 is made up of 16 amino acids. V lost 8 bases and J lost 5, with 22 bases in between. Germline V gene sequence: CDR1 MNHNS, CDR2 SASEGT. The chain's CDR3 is CASGPSAGANNNEQFV. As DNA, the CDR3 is TGTGCCAGCGGGCCCAGTGCGGGGGCTAATAACAATGAGCAGTTCGTC.

In DNA form, the CDR3 reads TGTGCCAGCAGTTATAGGGGAATTAATGAAAAACTGTTTTTT. Translating it yields CASSYRGINEKLFF. The chain joins TRBV6-6 to TRBJ1-4; D perhaps matches TRBD1 (5 bases). In germline, CDR1 is MNHNY, CDR2 SVGAGI (reference sequence). This CDR3 contains 14 residues. The V gene lost 3 bases and the J gene lost 4 bases, with 9 bases spanning the gap.

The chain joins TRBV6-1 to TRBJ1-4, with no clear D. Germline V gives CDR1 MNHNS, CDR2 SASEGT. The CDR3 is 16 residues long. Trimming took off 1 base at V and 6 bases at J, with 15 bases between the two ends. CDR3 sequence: CASSEVTAPPDEKLFF. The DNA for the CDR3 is TGTGCCAGCAGTGAAGTAACAGCACCCCCGGATGAAAAACTGTTTTTT.

CDR3 in amino acids: CASSLAIRGGTEAFF. The CDR3 nucleotides read TGTGCCAGCAGTTTAGCCATACGGGGGGGCACTGAAGCTTTCTTT. This chain joins TRBV12-3 or TRBV12-4 and TRBJ1-1; tentative D call: TRBD1 (5 bases). The CDR3 covers 15 residues. With 0 bases removed from V and 4 bases from J, the gap between germline ends came to 12 bases.

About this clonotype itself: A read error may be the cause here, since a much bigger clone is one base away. CDR3 protein: CASRLYVYRFGGTGELFF. CDR3 bases: TGTGCCAGCAGATTATATGTCTATCGGTTTGGAGGCACCGGGGAGCTGTTTTTT. This sequence joins TRBV7-2 and TRBJ2-2; possibly TRBD2 for D (5 bases). Trimming removed 6 bases at V and 4 bases at J, with 24 bases between. The CDR3 consists of 18 residues. From germline, CDR1 is SGHTA and CDR2 FQGNSA.

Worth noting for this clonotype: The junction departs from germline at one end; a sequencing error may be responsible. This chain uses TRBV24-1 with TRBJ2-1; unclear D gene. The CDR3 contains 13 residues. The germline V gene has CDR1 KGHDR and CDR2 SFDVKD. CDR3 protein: CATSSKSDPKRIF. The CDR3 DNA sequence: TGTGCCACCAGTTCCAAAAGCGACCCCAAACGCATTTTC.

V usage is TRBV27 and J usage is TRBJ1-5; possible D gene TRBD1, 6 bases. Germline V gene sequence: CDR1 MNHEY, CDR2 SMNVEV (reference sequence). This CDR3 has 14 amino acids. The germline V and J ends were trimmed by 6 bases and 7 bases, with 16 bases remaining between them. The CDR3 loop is CASSQTGAIQPQHF. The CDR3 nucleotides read TGTGCCAGCAGCCAGACAGGAGCCATACAGCCCCAGCATTTT.

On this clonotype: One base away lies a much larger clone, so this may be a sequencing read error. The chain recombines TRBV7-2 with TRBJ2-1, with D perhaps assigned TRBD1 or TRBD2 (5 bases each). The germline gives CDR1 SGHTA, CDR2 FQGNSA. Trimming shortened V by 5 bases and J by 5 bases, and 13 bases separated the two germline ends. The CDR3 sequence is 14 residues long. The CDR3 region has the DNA TGTACCAGCAGCCCGAGGGGAGACCACAATGAGCAGTTCTTC. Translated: CTSSPRGDHNEQFF.

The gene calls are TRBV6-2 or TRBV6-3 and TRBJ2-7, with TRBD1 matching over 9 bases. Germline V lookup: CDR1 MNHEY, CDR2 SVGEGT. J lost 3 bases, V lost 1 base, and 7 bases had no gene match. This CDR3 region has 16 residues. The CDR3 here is CASSYWETGGSYEQYF. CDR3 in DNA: TGTGCCAGCAGTTACTGGGAAACAGGGGGCAGCTACGAGCAGTACTTC.

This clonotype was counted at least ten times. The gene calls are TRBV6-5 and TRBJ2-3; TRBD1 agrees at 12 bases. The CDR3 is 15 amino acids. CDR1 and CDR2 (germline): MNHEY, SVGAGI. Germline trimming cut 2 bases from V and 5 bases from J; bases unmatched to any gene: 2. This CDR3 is CASSYRDRGLDTQYF. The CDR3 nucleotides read TGTGCCAGCAGTTACCGGGACAGGGGGCTAGATACGCAGTATTTT.

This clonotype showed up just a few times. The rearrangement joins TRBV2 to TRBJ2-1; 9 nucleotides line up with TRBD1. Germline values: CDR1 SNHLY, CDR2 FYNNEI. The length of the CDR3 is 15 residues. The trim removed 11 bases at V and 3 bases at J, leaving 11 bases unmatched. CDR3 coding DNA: TGTGCCGTACTTGGGGGACAGGGACTCTACAATGAGCAGTTCTTC. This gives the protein CAVLGGQGLYNEQFF.

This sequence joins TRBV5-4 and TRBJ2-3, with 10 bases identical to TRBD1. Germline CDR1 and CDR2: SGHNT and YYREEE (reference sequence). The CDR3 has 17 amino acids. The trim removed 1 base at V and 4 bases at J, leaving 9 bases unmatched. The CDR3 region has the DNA TGTGCCAGCAGCTTGCGGACGACAGGGGGCATCGCAGATACGCAGTATTTT. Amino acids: CASSLRTTGGIADTQYF.

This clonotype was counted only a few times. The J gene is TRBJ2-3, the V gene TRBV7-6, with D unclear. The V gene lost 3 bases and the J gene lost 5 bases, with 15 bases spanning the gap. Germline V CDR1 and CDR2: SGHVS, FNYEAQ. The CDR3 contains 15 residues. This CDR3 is CASSFELVIGDTQYF. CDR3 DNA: TGTGCCAGCAGCTTTGAGTTGGTAATTGGAGATACGCAGTATTTT.

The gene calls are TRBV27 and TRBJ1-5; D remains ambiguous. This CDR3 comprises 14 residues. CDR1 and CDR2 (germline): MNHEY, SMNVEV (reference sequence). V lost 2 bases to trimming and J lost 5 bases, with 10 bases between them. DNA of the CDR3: TGTGCCAGCAGTTTAGGGCAGGCCGATCAGCCCCAGCATTTT. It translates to CASSLGQADQPQHF.

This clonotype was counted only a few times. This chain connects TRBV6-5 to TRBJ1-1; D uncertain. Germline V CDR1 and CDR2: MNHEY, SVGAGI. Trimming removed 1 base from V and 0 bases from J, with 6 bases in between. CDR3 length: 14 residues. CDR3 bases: TGTGCCAGCAGTTACTTTTCGGTGAACACTGAAGCTTTCTTT. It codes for CASSYFSVNTEAFF.

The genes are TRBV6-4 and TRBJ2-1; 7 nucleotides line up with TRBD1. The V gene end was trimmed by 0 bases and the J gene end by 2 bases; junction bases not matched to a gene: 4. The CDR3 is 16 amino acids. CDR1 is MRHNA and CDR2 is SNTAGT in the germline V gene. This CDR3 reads CASSDSLQGTYNEQFF. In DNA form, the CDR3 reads TGTGCCAGCAGTGACTCGTTACAGGGGACCTACAATGAGCAGTTCTTC.